Presented here are 18 T cell receptor beta chains from one specimen sequenced in a study of cytomegalovirus exposure and HLA in healthy donors. With 60 Vbeta and 13 Jbeta primers, the PCR was carried out. TCRdb keeps only in-frame clones here, not all; method: immunoSEQ multiplex PCR. This table has 100,000 or so clones, roughly 84% appearing once. Material for sequencing was PBMCs. Source of these receptors: a woman aged 18-29 years in good health and CMV-seronegative.

This chain connects TRBV4-3 to TRBJ2-2, with D perhaps matching TRBD2 (6 bases). Trimming shortened V by 0 bases and J by 5 bases, and 22 bases separated the two germline ends. This CDR3 region has 19 residues. From germline, CDR1 is LGHNA and CDR2 YSLEER. The CDR3 sequence: CASSQDRESVVQVTGELFF. CDR3 in DNA: TGCGCCAGCAGCCAAGATCGGGAGTCGGTGGTTCAGGTTACCGGGGAGCTGTTTTTT.

V and J are TRBV4-3 and TRBJ2-7; tentative D call: TRBD1 (6 bases). CDR3 length equals 15 residues. Per germline, CDR1 LGHNA and CDR2 YSLEER. Trimming pared 4 bases from V and 5 bases from J, leaving 18 bases between. CDR3 sequence reads: CASSRLAGDGDEQYF. Here the CDR3 DNA reads TGCGCCAGCAGCCGCTTGGCAGGGGATGGAGACGAGCAGTACTTC.

The genes are TRBV9 and TRBJ1-6; D may be TRBD1 (6 bases). Trimming cost V 3 bases and J 6 bases, with 13 bases left between them. From germline, CDR1 is SGDLS and CDR2 YYNGEE. This CDR3 has 15 residues. The CDR3 bases are TGTGCCAGCAGCGCGCGGCGGACAGCTAATTCACCCCTCCACTTT. Translation gives CASSARRTANSPLHF.

The rearrangement links TRBV9 to TRBJ2-6, with D possibly matching TRBD2 (6 bases). CDR1 and CDR2 (germline): SGDLS, YYNGEE. The CDR3 is 18 residues long. V dropped 4 bases and J dropped 3 bases, with 20 bases sitting between them. The DNA of the CDR3 is TGTGCCAGCAGCCTCTCCTCGGGGGACCGCTTTGGGGCCAACGTCCTGACTTTC. Amino acids: CASSLSSGDRFGANVLTF. The variable domain in full, completed from reference TRBV9 and TRBJ2-6, reads DSGVTQTPKHLITATGQRVTLRCSPRSGDLSVYWYQQSLDQGLQFLIQYYNGEERAKGNILERFSAQQFPDLHSELNLSSLELGDSALYFCASSLSSGDRFGANVLTFGAGSRLTVL.

The genes are TRBV5-1 and TRBJ2-3; D not certain. From germline, CDR1 is SGHRS and CDR2 YFSETQ. V dropped 1 base and J dropped 0 bases, with 6 bases sitting between them. The CDR3 runs to 14 residues. CDR3 sequence (DNA): TGCGCCAGCAGCTTGTGGCAGAGCACAGATACGCAGTATTTT. Its protein product is CASSLWQSTDTQYF.

The chain links TRBV28 to TRBJ2-1, with TRBD2 as a possible D gene (6 bases). The CDR3 consists of 15 residues. Deletions cut 7 bases from V and 3 bases from J, with 16 bases between. Germline CDR1 reads MDHEN; CDR2 reads SYDVKM. The CDR3: CASNYGGGHYNEQFF. CDR3 DNA sequence: TGTGCCAGCAATTACGGAGGAGGGCACTACAATGAGCAGTTCTTC. The full variable domain, with the rest looked up from reference TRBV28 and TRBJ2-1, is DVKVTQSSRYLVKRTGEKVFLECVQDMDHENMFWYRQDPGLGLRLIYFSYDVKMKEKGDIPEGYSVSREKKERFSLILESASTNQTSMYLCASNYGGGHYNEQFFGPGTRLTVL.

The V call is TRBV5-1, the J call TRBJ2-5, with TRBD2 matching 13 bases. The J call may be mistaken, given a closer DNA end match to TRBJ2-7. Germline V lookup: CDR1 SGHRS, CDR2 YFSETQ. There are 19 residues in the CDR3. DNA for the CDR3: TGCGCCAGCAGCCCCGACAAGGAGCCGGGACTAGCGGGAACCTACGAGCAGTACTTC. Translation gives CASSPDKEPGLAGTYEQYF.

V usage is TRBV7-3 and J usage is TRBJ2-3; D gene unclear. The ends were cut back, 7 bases at V and 0 bases at J, with 5 bases in the middle. The CDR3 sequence is 12 residues long. The germline CDR1 and CDR2 sequences are SGHTA and FQGTGA. CDR3: CASILSTDTQYF. CDR3 sequence (DNA): TGTGCCAGCATCCTTAGCACAGATACGCAGTATTTT. The whole variable domain, filled in from reference TRBV7-3 and TRBJ2-3, reads GAGVSQTPSNKVTEKGKYVELRCDPISGHTALYWYRQSLGQGPEFLIYFQGTGAADDSGLPNDRFFAVRPEGSVSTLKIQRTERGDSAVYLCASILSTDTQYFGPGTRLTVL.

This chain connects TRBV6-5 to TRBJ2-7; D gene uncertain. Germline CDR1 MNHEY, CDR2 SVGAGI. Trimming cost V 5 bases and J 0 bases, with 2 bases left between them. This CDR3 is built from 11 residues. The CDR3 loop is CASSRSYEQYF. The DNA for the CDR3 is TGTGCCAGCAGTCGCTCCTACGAGCAGTACTTC.

This chain connects TRBV11-2 to TRBJ2-1, with D possibly TRBD1 on 5 matching bases. In germline, CDR1 is SGHAT, CDR2 FQNNGV. V dropped 1 base and J dropped 9 bases, with 10 bases sitting between them. This CDR3 is 13 amino acids long. CDR3 sequence (DNA): TGTGCCAGCAGCTTAGTTTCAGGGTTTGAGCAGTTCTTC. Translation: CASSLVSGFEQFF.

This chain joins TRBV19 and TRBJ2-7; D remains unclear. Trimming left V 11 bases short and J 2 bases short, with 13 bases between. Germline CDR1 reads LNHDA; CDR2 reads SQIVND (reference sequence). The CDR3 contains 12 residues. The CDR3 nucleotides read TGTGCCGGGCTACGACGGACCTACGAGCAGTACTTC. Amino acids: CAGLRRTYEQYF.

Of note for this clone: The junction and the germline gene differ at one end; a read error may be behind it. This chain links TRBV7-9 with TRBJ2-5; no reliable D call. Germline CDR1 reads SEHNR; CDR2 reads FQNEAQ (reference sequence). This CDR3 has 13 amino acids. The CDR3: CSSSLTGQETQYF. The CDR3 DNA sequence: TGTTCCAGCAGCTTAACCGGGCAAGAGACCCAGTACTTC.

The gene calls are TRBV28 and TRBJ2-7, with 7 nucleotides matching TRBD2. The length of the CDR3 is 15 residues. Looked up from germline, CDR1 is MDHEN and CDR2 is SYDVKM. J was trimmed by 4 bases and V by 4 bases; bases with no gene match: 10. CDR3 in DNA: TGTGCCAGCAGTTCCCCTAGGCGGGAGTTGTACGAGCAGTACTTC. Its translation is CASSSPRRELYEQYF.

The gene calls are TRBV6-5 and TRBJ2-7; 7 nucleotides match TRBD1. The V and J ends lost 2 bases and 3 bases, in that order; junction bases with no gene match: 4. The germline V gene encodes CDR1 MNHEY and CDR2 SVGAGI. This CDR3 comprises 14 residues. The CDR3 protein is CASSYRDRRYEQYF. Written as DNA, the CDR3 is TGTGCCAGCAGTTACCGGGACAGACGCTACGAGCAGTACTTC.

The genes are TRBV29-1 and TRBJ1-1, with 8 bases fitting TRBD1. The CDR3 runs to 12 residues. After removal of 6 bases from V and 5 bases from J, the junction contained 5 bases not matched to a gene. Germline V gene data show CDR1 as SQVTM and CDR2 as ANQGSEA. The CDR3 reads CSVGQGGTEAFF. CDR3 nucleotides: TGCAGCGTCGGACAGGGAGGAACTGAAGCTTTCTTT. The full variable domain, in which reference TRBV29-1 and TRBJ1-1 provide the parts outside the CDR3, is SAVISQKPSRDICQRGTSLTIQCQVDSQVTMMFWYRQQPGQSLTLIATANQGSEATYESGFVIDKFPISRPNLTFSTLTVSNMSPEDSSIYLCSVGQGGTEAFFGQGTRLTVV.

The gene calls are TRBV30 and TRBJ2-4, with 7 bases fitting TRBD1. Germline CDR1 GTSNPN, CDR2 SVGIG (reference sequence). The CDR3 runs to 15 residues. V shed 6 bases, J shed 0 bases, and the junction held 8 bases outside the gene matches. The CDR3 DNA sequence: TGTGCCTGCCTTAGACAGGGATTAGCCAAAAACATTCAGTACTTC. This encodes CACLRQGLAKNIQYF. Looking up the rest from reference TRBV30 and TRBJ2-4 gives the full variable domain: SQTIHQWPATLVQPVGSPLSLECTVEGTSNPNLYWYRQAAGRGLQLLFYSVGIGQISSEVPQNLSASRPQDRQFILSSKKLLLSDSGFYLCACLRQGLAKNIQYFGAGTRLSVL.

This clone was detected a few times. The chain employs TRBV6-1 and TRBJ2-1, with a possible D match to TRBD2 (6 bases). V lost 3 bases to trimming and J lost 9 bases, with 18 bases between them. Germline V gives CDR1 MNHNS, CDR2 SASEGT. The length of the CDR3 is 15 residues. For the CDR3, the DNA is TGTGCCAGCAGTGAGGTGGTAGCGGTCGGGAGTGAGCAGTTCTTC. Translation: CASSEVVAVGSEQFF.

This chain links TRBV5-6 with TRBJ2-7; D possibly corresponds to TRBD1 (6 bases). Trimming removed 3 bases at V and 3 bases at J, with 16 bases between. The CDR3 length is 15 residues. Germline-derived CDR1 and CDR2 are SGHDT and YYEEEE. The CDR3 sequence is CASSYMDSRIYEQYF. The CDR3, as DNA: TGTGCCAGCAGCTATATGGACAGTCGGATCTACGAGCAGTACTTC.